The text below deals with one T cell receptor (beta chain). Use of 60 Vbeta and 13 Jbeta primers characterized the PCR. In the source study's methods: A later analysis counted some 87 million unique TCR beta chains, some 12 million shared. Assay used: immunoSEQ multiplex PCR; TCRdb lists only in-frame clones, some missing. For V, J and clone size, that table is used; D and trimming come from the DNA. The sample has some 110,000 clones. V was cut by 1 base and J by 9 bases, with 11 bases left in between. This CDR3 comprises 13 residues. Germline V gene data show CDR1 as SGHDT and CDR2 as YYEEEE. This entry belongs to a study of cytomegalovirus exposure and HLA in healthy donors.

The origin of this receptor is a man in his thirties or forties in good health and CMV-seronegative. V and J are TRBV5-6 and TRBJ2-1; maybe TRBD1 (5 bases). The sample was PBMCs. The CDR3 sequence is CASSLLRATEQFF. In nucleotides, the CDR3 is TGTGCCAGCAGCTTGCTCAGGGCGACTGAGCAGTTCTTC.